The sequence of this T cell receptor beta chain was determined in a study of OX40 agonist ivuxolimab in advanced cancers. Sequenced by immunoSEQ multiplex PCR; TCRdb stores in-frame clones only, minus some. The sample has 65,000 to 85,000 clones; 85% to 95% are singletons. The trim removed 4 bases at V and 5 bases at J, leaving 7 bases unmatched. Germline assignment: CDR1 SGHTS and CDR2 YDEGEE. This CDR3 region has 15 residues. People who had autoimmune disease history or systemic immunosuppression were excluded. The material sequenced was CD4+ or CD8+ T cells sorted from blood, taken in a trial of the OX40 agonist ivuxolimab. The clonotype comes from an adult with an advanced solid tumor such as melanoma, head and neck, liver or kidney cancer. This chain connects TRBV5-8 to TRBJ1-5; 9 nucleotides agree with TRBD1. CDR3 sequence (DNA): TGTGCCAGCAGCCTCTTGGACAGGGGAGATCAGCCCCAGCATTTT. This encodes CASSLLDRGDQPQHF. The full variable domain, rest sourced from reference TRBV5-8 and TRBJ1-5, is EAGVTQSPTHLIKTRGQQATLRCSPISGHTSVYWYQQALGLGLQFLLWYDEGEERNRGNFPPRFSGRQFPNYSSELNVNALELEDSALYLCASSLLDRGDQPQHFGDGTRLSIL.